This TCR beta chain was captured in a study of patients and donors after allogeneic stem cell transplantation. The CDR3 extends over 17 amino acids. The V segment lost 3 bases and the J segment 0 bases; nucleotides outside the gene matches: 7. From germline, CDR1 is LGHDT and CDR2 YNNKEL (reference sequence). One entry per CDR3 protein, called by TCRdb with MiXCR from the RT-PCR reads. In the table there are approximately 430,000 distinct CDR3 sequences, roughly 16% of which are singletons. This TCR was sampled from a human donor who was either an allogeneic HSCT recipient or a stem cell or donor lymphocyte infusion donor (not recorded which). It is not recorded whose cells these are; they may come from a transplant donor. Sequencing was done on a sample of blood, either unsorted or a sorted T cell fraction (not recorded which). This chain joins TRBV3-1 and TRBJ1-4, with TRBD1 identical over 7 bases. The CDR3: CASSQHRGGATNEKLFF. The CDR3 DNA is TGTGCCAGCAGCCAGCACAGGGGTGGTGCAACTAATGAAAAACTGTTTTTT.